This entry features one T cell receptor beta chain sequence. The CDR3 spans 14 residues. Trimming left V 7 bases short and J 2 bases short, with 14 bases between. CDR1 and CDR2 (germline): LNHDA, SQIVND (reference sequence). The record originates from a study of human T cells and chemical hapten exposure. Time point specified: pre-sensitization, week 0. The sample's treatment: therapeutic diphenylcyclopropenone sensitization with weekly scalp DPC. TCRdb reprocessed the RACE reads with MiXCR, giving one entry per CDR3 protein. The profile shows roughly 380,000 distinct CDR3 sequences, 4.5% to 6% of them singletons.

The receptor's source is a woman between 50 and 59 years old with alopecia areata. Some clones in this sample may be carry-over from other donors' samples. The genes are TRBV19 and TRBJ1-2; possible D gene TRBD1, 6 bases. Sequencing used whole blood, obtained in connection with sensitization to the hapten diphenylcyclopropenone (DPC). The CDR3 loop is CASTSVQGNYGYTF. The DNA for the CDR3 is TGTGCCAGTACCTCCGTACAGGGAAACTATGGCTACACCTTC. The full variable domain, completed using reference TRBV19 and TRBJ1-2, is DGGITQSPKYLFRKEGQNVTLSCEQNLNHDAMYWYRQDPGQGLRLIYYSQIVNDFQKGDIAEGYSVSREKKESFPLTVTSAQKNPTAFYLCASTSVQGNYGYTFGSGTRLTVV.